This T cell receptor beta chain was observed in a study of T cell responses to AZD1222 COVID-19 vaccine. As for this clone: Antigen: not known.

Deletions cut 3 bases from V and 2 bases from J, with 13 bases between. The CDR3 sequence is 15 residues long. CDR1 and CDR2 (germline): MNHNS, SASEGT. Data came from immunoSEQ multiplex PCR; TCRdb stores just in-frame clones and leaves some out. This table has 95,000 or so clones, 85% to 90% appearing once. Study-level points and caveats: Mapped onto spike, vaccine-associated CD4 TCRs spanned it and were dominant at 160-218 and 743-854. Repertoire sampling occurred only after the peak T cell response. Spike-specific TCR breadth rose after two AZD1222 doses, and depth rose as well. AZD1222 recipients seropositive at baseline numbered only 5 to 7.

Sequenced material: peripheral blood, taken on day 0 of AZD1222 vaccination. This sequence was found in an adult in good health. The chain uses TRBV6-1 and TRBJ1-2, with D possibly being TRBD1 (5 bases). CDR3 bases: TGTGCCAGCAGTGACCCCAGGGCAGGAAACTATGGCTACACCTTC. Amino acid sequence: CASSDPRAGNYGYTF.